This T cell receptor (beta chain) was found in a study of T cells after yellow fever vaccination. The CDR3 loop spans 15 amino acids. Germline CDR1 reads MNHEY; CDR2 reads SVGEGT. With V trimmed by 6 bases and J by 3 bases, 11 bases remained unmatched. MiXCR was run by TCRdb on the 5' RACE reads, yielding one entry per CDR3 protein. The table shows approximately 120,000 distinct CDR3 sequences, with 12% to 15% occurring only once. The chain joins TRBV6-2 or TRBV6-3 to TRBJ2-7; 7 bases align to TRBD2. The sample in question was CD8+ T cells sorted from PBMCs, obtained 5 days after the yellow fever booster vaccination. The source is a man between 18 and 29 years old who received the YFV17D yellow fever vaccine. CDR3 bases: TGTGCCAGCAGGACCGGACTAGAGGTTCTCTACGAGCAGTACTTC. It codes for CASRTGLEVLYEQYF.